This T cell receptor (beta chain) was observed in a study of blood T cells in healthy people across ages. Primers used in a second PCR of about 6 to 11 cycles were a sample-barcoded 5' primer and a J-beta primer mix. Each CDR3 protein is one row after TCRdb ran MiXCR on the 5' RACE reads. The sample shows hundreds of thousands of distinct CDR3 sequences, more than 40% of them seen only once. The CDR3 totals 12 residues. The germline V gene has CDR1 MNHEY and CDR2 SVGEGT. The V call is TRBV6-2 or TRBV6-3, the J call TRBJ2-1; D is undetermined. The end of the DNA aligns better with TRBJ2-7, so the J call may be wrong. Sequencing was done on a sample of blood. This receptor was taken from a woman aged 60-70 years in good health. For the CDR3, the DNA is TGTGCCAGCAGAGATCCGTACGATGAGCAGTACTTC. Translating it yields CASRDPYDEQYF.